This T cell receptor beta chain was found in a study of CD8 T cells in seronegative destructive rheumatoid arthritis (dated by TCRdb to the early 2020s). In terms of the full investigation: Seven of the eight CND-RA patients were receiving biological drugs at sampling. Researchers compared peripheral CD8+ TCRbeta repertoires from patients with CCP-negative destructive rheumatoid arthritis (CND-RA) against repertoires from newly diagnosed seropositive RA, seronegative RA and healthy controls. The seropositive RA, seronegative RA and healthy control comparison cohorts were obtained from an earlier published TCRbeta dataset rather than being newly sequenced.

This clone has more than one count but fewer than ten. What this receptor recognizes is not known. No qualities accompany the bases; no much larger clone lies one base away. A negative result on the clinical CCP2 antibody test was shown by CND-RA patients, and progression of joint destruction was observed despite active therapy. Every CND-RA patient showed typical joint destruction in the wrists and ankles and had failed conventional anti-rheumatic therapy. Instead of being sampled at diagnosis, CND-RA patients were sampled after long disease histories, which in several cases spanned decades. Each patient provided roughly 52 millilitres of EDTA-anticoagulated peripheral blood. Density gradient separation with Ficoll-Paque PLUS was used to isolate peripheral blood mononuclear cells. Using AutoMACS magnetic bead positive selection, CD8+ cells were isolated from either fresh or cryopreserved PBMCs, and flow cytometry was used to check purity. Genomic DNA was extracted using Nucleospin Tissue or Tissue XS kits and then quantified on a Qubit 2.0 fluorometer.

The CDR3 starts with the cysteine, ends with the phenylalanine, and has 12 residues. The only DNA kept is the CDR3, 36 bases in frame from the first base. For CDR1 and CDR2, the germline V gene (reference sequence) lists SEHNR and FQNEAQ. The junction carries 10 bases between V and J, which are trimmed by 1 base and 10 bases respectively. Findings and caveats that apply to the study as a whole: The small size of the CND-RA cohort was noted as a limitation of the study. Once age was adjusted for, the CD8+ TCRbeta repertoires of CND-RA patients appeared less diverse and more clonal than the repertoires of other RA subtypes. CND-RA repertoires showed more CMV-reactive and fewer influenza A-reactive CD8+ TCRbeta sequences than controls and other RA subtypes. The authors read the apparently distinct set of enriched public clonotypes carried by CND-RA patients as support for a separate disease subset. In the absence of diagnostic samples, TCR repertoire differences may be partly attributable to poor disease control over the years rather than being present at onset. Across the 100,000 to 150,000 clonotypes tested, no public clonotype enrichment was retained after Benjamini-Hochberg correction.

Genomic DNA from CD8+ cells was used for TCRbeta sequencing according to the manufacturer's instructions. The immunoSEQ assay was used for TCRbeta sequencing, which was carried out at a genomics technology centre in Finland. On the study's bioinformatics: Clonotype tables generated by the immunoSEQ preprocessing pipeline were converted into VDJtools format, and non-productive clonotypes were filtered out. Any sample with fewer than 10,000 reads was excluded, the remaining samples were subsampled to 10,000 reads, and most of the eight CND-RA samples made it through. The VDJtools CalcDiversityStats function was applied to data subsampled to 10,000 reads to calculate Shannon-Wiener, Simpson and clonality indices. Non-singleton TCRbeta clonotypes were hard-matched, with no mismatches allowed, against VDJdb to infer antigen specificity. CDR3 sequences that differed by one amino acid (Hamming distance 1) were grouped together into clusters with potentially shared antigen targets. After each group was resampled to six samples, one-sided Fisher's exact tests checked public clonotypes for group enrichment, with the whole procedure repeated ten times. TCRdb limited this immuneACCESS table to in-frame rearrangements with V and J called. A share of clones is missing; checked studies link under half to unresolved V genes, and the rest is unexplained. V, J and clone size derive from that table, while D and trimming were established from the DNA sequence. The sample yields approximately 4,100 clones; approximately 70% were counted once. The ten largest clones add up to approximately 40% of the sample.

The specimen was CD8+ T cells from blood. The TCR sequence derives from a woman aged 50 or older with seronegative destructive rheumatoid arthritis. This chain is built from TRBV7-9 and TRBJ1-1; the D gene is not confidently resolved. The nucleotide sequence is TGTGCCAGCAGCTTAGACGGGGTACGAGCTTTCTTT. The resulting protein is CASSLDGVRAFF.